The clone carrying this T cell receptor beta chain was seen ten or more times. The antigen is undetermined. CDR1 and CDR2 from the germline V gene are MGHRA and YSYEKL. V gave up 1 base and J gave up 9 bases, with 8 bases separating them. The CDR3 has 12 amino acids. TCRdb processed the reads anew with MiXCR; each CDR3 protein has one entry. This table has about 230,000 distinct CDR3 sequences, roughly 23% appearing once. The sample comes from a study of T cell repertoires in cytomegalovirus infection. Study-level results: Cumulative public TCR beta family frequency identified carriers of CMV plus the relevant HLA. In two of eight donors, the top clonotype was HLA-C-restricted CMV-specific.

This sequence originates from a human donor in good health (CMV status not recorded). Some clones in this sample may be carry-over from other donors' samples. The sequenced sample was CD8+ T cells from PBMCs. This chain links TRBV4-1 with TRBJ2-3; D is unresolved. As DNA, the CDR3 is TGCGCCAGCAGCCAAGGGACGCGCACGCAGTATTTT. This sequence encodes CASSQGTRTQYF.